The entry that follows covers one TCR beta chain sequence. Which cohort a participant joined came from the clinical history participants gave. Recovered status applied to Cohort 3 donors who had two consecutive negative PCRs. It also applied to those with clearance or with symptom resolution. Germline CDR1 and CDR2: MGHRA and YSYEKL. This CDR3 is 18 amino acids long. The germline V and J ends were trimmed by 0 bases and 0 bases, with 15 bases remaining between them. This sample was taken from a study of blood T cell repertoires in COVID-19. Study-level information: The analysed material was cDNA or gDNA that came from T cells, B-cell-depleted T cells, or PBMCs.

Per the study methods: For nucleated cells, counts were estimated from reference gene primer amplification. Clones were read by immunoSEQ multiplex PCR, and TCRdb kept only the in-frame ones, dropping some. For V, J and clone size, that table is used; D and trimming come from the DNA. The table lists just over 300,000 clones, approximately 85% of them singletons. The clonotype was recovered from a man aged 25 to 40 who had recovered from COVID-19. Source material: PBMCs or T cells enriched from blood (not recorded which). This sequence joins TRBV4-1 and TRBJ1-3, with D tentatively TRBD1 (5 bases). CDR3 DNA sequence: TGCGCCAGCAGCCAAGAACCTTGGGGGGGTAACTCTGGAAACACCATATATTTT. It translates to CASSQEPWGGNSGNTIYF.